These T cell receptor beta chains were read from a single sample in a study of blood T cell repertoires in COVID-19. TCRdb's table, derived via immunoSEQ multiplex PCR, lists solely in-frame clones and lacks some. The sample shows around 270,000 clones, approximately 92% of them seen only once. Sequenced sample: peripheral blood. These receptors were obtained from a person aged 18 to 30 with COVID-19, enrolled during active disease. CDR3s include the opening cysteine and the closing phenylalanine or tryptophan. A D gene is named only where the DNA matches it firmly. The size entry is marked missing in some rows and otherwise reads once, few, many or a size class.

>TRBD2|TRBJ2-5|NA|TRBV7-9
TGTGCCAGCACCGGGAGGACTCAAGAGACCCAGTACTTC
CASTGRTQETQYF
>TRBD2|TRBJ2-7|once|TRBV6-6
TGTGCCAGCAGTTATGGCGGGAGGGCCTACGAGCAGTACTTC
CASSYGGRAYEQYF
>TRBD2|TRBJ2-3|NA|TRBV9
TGTGCCAGCAGCGCTATGGGACTAGCGGTTAGCACAGATACGCAGTATTTT
CASSAMGLAVSTDTQYF
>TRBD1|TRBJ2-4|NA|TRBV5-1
TGCGCCAGCAGTGCGGCAGGGGGTGGCATTCAGTACTTC
CASSAAGGGIQYF
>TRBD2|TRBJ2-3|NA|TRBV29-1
TGCAGCGGGGTGACTAGCGAAGTCACAGATACGCAGTATTTT
CSGVTSEVTDTQYF
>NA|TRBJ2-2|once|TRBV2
TGTGCCAGCAGTGACCGGGGAGGCACCGGGGAGCTGTTTTTT
CASSDRGGTGELFF
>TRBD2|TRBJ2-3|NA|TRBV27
TGTGCCAGCAGTCCCGGGACTAGCAGGAGCACAGATACGCAGTATTTT
CASSPGTSRSTDTQYF
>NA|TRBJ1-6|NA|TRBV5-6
TGTGCCAGCAACTCGGACAGCAGATTTAATTCACCCCTCCACTTT
CASNSDSRFNSPLHF
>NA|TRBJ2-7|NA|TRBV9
TGTGCCAGCAGCGTCCATAGCTCCTACGAGCAGTACTTC
CASSVHSSYEQYF
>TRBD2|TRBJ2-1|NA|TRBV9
TGTGCCAGCAGCGGAACTAGCGGGATTATTGATGAGCAGTTCTTC
CASSGTSGIIDEQFF
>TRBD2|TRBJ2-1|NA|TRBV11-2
TGTGCCAGCAGCAAACCGGGACTAGGGAATGAGCAGTTCTTC
CASSKPGLGNEQFF
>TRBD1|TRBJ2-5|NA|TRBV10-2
TGCGCCAGTATAGACAGGGGCCAAGAGACCCAGTACTTC
CASIDRGQETQYF
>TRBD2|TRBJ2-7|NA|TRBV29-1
TGCAGCGTTTTAGCGGGTGGATCCTACGAGCAGTACTTC
CSVLAGGSYEQYF
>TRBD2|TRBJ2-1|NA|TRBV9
TGTGCCAGCAGCCCTACTAGCGGGAGGTCCCATGAGCAGTTCTTC
CASSPTSGRSHEQFF
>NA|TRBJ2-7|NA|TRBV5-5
TGTGCCAGCAGCTTGTATCAGGGCCCCTACTACGAGCAGTACTTC
CASSLYQGPYYEQYF
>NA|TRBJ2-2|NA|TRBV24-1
TGTGCCACCAGTGACCCAGGGTACGGCGCCGGGGAGCTGTTTTTT
CATSDPGYGAGELFF
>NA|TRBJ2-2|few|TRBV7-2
TGTGCCAGCAGCTTACAGGGAAACACCGGGGAGCTGTTTTTT
CASSLQGNTGELFF
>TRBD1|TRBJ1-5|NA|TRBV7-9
TGTGCCAGCAGTTCAGACAGGGCTGGCAATCAGCCCCAGCATTTT
CASSSDRAGNQPQHF
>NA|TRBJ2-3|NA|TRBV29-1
TGCAGCGTGACGCGGACTAGCACAGATACGCAGTATTTT
CSVTRTSTDTQYF
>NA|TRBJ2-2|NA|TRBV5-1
TGCGCCAGCACTGATCGACACCCAGACACCGGGGAGCTGTTTTTT
CASTDRHPDTGELFF
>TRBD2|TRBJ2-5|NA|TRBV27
TGTGCCAGCAGTTTGGTACCCGGACTAGCGGGAGGGCGGGAGACCCAGTACTTC
CASSLVPGLAGGRETQYF
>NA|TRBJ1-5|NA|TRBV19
TGTGCCAGTTTGGGAGCTGGGAGGGGTCAGCCCCAGCATTTT
CASLGAGRGQPQHF
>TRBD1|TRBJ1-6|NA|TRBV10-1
TGCGCCAGCAGAGGGGACAGTAATTCACCCCTCCACTTT
CASRGDSNSPLHF
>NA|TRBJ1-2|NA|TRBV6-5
TGTGCCAGCAGCAAGGAGCCCCTCTATGGCTACACCTTC
CASSKEPLYGYTF
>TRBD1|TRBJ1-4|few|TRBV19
TGTGCCAGTAGTCCAGTAAGGGGCAGGGGGTATGAAAAACTGTTTTTT
CASSPVRGRGYEKLFF
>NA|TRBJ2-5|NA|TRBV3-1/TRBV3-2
TGTGCCAGCAGCCAAGGGCCGGCAGGGGAACAAGAGACCCAGTACTTC
CASSQGPAGEQETQYF
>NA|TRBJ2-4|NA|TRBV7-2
TGTGCCAGCAGCCTAGTGGGAAGGACAGAGGCCTCCAAAAACATTCAGTACTTC
CASSLVGRTEASKNIQYF
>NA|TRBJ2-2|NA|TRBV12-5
TGTGCTAGTGGTTTGGTGCCAGATTGGACCGGGGAGCTGTTTTTT
CASGLVPDWTGELFF
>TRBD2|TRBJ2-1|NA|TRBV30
TGTGCCTGGAGTTGGTCAGGACTAGTAAAAAAAAGCTCCTACAATGAGCAGTTCTTC
CAWSWSGLVKKSSYNEQFF
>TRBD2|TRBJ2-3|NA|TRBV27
TGTGCCAGCAGCCGCGGACTAGCGGGAAGAGATACGCAGTATTTT
CASSRGLAGRDTQYF
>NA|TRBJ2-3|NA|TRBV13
TGTGCCAGCAGCTTAAACGTGGCGGCAGATACGCAGTATTTT
CASSLNVAADTQYF
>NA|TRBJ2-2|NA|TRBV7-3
TGTGCCAGCAGCTTAAAGGAGTCCGGGGAGCTGTTTTTT
CASSLKESGELFF
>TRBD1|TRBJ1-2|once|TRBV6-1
TGTGCCAGCAGTGAGACAGGGGGATTCTATGGCTACACCTTC
CASSETGGFYGYTF
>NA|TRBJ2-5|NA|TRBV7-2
TGTGCCAGCAGCTTAGGGGCGTCGCATTACCAAGAGACCCAGTACTTC
CASSLGASHYQETQYF
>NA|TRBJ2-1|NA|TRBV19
TGTGCCAGTAGTAGGGCAAAGTACAATGAGCAGTTCTTC
CASSRAKYNEQFF
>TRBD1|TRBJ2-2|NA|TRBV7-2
TGTGCCAGCAGAGGACAGGGGACGGGGAACACCGGGGAGCTGTTTTTT
CASRGQGTGNTGELFF
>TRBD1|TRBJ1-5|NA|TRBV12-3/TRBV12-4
TGTGCCAGCAGTCCGGACAGGGTACAGCCCCAGCATTTT
CASSPDRVQPQHF
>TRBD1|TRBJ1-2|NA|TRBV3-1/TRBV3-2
TGTGCCAGTACCTTGGGACAGGGACATGGCTACACCTTC
CASTLGQGHGYTF
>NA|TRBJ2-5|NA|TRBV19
TGTGCCAGTACCTCAGCGGCCTTTGGAGAGACCCAGTACTTC
CASTSAAFGETQYF
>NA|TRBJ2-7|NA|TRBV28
TGTGCCAGCAGCCCGGGGCGGAGGGACTCGGTGGGGAGATACGAGCAGTACTTC
CASSPGRRDSVGRYEQYF
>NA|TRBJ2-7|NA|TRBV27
TGTGCCAGCAGTTTTGCCCCAGGGTACGAGCAGTACTTC
CASSFAPGYEQYF
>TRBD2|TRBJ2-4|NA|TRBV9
TGTGCCAGCAGCGTTGCATATAGGGCCGGGACTAGCGGGAGGGCGAACGGCGCCAAAAACATTCAGTACTTC
CASSVAYRAGTSGRANGAKNIQYF
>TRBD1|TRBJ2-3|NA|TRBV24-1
TGTGCCACCAGTCAACAGGGGGCAGATACGCAGTATTTT
CATSQQGADTQYF
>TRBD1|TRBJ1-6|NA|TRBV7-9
TGTGCCAGCAGCCTAGGACAGGGGGCTTATAATTCACCCCTCCACTTT
CASSLGQGAYNSPLHF
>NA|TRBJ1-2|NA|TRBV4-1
TGCGCCAGCAGCCAAGATGCCTTCACCACCCCCTATAACTATGGCTACACCTTC
CASSQDAFTTPYNYGYTF
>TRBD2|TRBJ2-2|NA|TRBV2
TGTGCCAGCAGAATCGCTCGACTAGCGGGAGGACGTCCCGGGGAGCTGTTTTTT
CASRIARLAGGRPGELFF
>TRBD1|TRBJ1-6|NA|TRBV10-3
TGTGCCATCAGATGGGACAGCTTTAATTCACCCCTCCACTTT
CAIRWDSFNSPLHF
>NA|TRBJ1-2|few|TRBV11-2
TGTGCCAGCAGCTTACTGGTCGGGGAAAGCTACACCTTC
CASSLLVGESYTF
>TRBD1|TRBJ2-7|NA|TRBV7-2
TGTGCCAGCAGCTTAGCGGGGACAGGGGGCTCCAACGAGCAGTACTTC
CASSLAGTGGSNEQYF
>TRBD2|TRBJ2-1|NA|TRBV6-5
TGTGCCAGCAGTCTACTAGCGGACTCCTACAATGAGCAGTTCTTC
CASSLLADSYNEQFF
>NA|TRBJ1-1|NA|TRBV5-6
TGTGCCAGCAGCGCAGGGATAGGGGTCGAAGCTTTCTTT
CASSAGIGVEAFF
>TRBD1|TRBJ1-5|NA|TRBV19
TGTGCCAGTAGTCCACAGGGGTGGCAGCCCCAGCATTTT
CASSPQGWQPQHF
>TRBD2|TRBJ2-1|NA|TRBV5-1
TGCGCCAGCAGCCCAGTAGTTAGCGGGACCAACAATGAGCAGTTCTTC
CASSPVVSGTNNEQFF
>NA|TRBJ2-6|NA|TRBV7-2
TGTGCCAGCAGCTTGGATTATGGGGGCCCAGGGGCCAACGTCCTGACTTTC
CASSLDYGGPGANVLTF
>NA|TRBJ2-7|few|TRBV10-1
TGCGCCAGCAGTGACCATTGGACCGGGGACTACGAGCAGTACTTC
CASSDHWTGDYEQYF
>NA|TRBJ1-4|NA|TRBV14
TGTGCCAGCAGCCGCTCCGGGGGGCAGAGTGAAAAACTGTTTTTT
CASSRSGGQSEKLFF
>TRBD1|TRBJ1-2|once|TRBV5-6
TGTGCCAGCAGCTTGGGGGACAGGGGTATTGGAGGCTACACCTTC
CASSLGDRGIGGYTF
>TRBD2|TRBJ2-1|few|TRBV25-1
TGTGCCAGCAGCCCACAGCGGGAGGGTAAGAATGAGCAGTTCTTC
CASSPQREGKNEQFF
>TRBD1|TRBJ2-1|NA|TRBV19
TGTGCCAGTAGTATAGCGGGACAGGGCTTGAATGAGCAGTTCTTC
CASSIAGQGLNEQFF
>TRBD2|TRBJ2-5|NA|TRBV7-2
TGTGCCAGCAGCCGGGGGCTAGCGGGAGGAGAGACCCAGTACTTC
CASSRGLAGGETQYF